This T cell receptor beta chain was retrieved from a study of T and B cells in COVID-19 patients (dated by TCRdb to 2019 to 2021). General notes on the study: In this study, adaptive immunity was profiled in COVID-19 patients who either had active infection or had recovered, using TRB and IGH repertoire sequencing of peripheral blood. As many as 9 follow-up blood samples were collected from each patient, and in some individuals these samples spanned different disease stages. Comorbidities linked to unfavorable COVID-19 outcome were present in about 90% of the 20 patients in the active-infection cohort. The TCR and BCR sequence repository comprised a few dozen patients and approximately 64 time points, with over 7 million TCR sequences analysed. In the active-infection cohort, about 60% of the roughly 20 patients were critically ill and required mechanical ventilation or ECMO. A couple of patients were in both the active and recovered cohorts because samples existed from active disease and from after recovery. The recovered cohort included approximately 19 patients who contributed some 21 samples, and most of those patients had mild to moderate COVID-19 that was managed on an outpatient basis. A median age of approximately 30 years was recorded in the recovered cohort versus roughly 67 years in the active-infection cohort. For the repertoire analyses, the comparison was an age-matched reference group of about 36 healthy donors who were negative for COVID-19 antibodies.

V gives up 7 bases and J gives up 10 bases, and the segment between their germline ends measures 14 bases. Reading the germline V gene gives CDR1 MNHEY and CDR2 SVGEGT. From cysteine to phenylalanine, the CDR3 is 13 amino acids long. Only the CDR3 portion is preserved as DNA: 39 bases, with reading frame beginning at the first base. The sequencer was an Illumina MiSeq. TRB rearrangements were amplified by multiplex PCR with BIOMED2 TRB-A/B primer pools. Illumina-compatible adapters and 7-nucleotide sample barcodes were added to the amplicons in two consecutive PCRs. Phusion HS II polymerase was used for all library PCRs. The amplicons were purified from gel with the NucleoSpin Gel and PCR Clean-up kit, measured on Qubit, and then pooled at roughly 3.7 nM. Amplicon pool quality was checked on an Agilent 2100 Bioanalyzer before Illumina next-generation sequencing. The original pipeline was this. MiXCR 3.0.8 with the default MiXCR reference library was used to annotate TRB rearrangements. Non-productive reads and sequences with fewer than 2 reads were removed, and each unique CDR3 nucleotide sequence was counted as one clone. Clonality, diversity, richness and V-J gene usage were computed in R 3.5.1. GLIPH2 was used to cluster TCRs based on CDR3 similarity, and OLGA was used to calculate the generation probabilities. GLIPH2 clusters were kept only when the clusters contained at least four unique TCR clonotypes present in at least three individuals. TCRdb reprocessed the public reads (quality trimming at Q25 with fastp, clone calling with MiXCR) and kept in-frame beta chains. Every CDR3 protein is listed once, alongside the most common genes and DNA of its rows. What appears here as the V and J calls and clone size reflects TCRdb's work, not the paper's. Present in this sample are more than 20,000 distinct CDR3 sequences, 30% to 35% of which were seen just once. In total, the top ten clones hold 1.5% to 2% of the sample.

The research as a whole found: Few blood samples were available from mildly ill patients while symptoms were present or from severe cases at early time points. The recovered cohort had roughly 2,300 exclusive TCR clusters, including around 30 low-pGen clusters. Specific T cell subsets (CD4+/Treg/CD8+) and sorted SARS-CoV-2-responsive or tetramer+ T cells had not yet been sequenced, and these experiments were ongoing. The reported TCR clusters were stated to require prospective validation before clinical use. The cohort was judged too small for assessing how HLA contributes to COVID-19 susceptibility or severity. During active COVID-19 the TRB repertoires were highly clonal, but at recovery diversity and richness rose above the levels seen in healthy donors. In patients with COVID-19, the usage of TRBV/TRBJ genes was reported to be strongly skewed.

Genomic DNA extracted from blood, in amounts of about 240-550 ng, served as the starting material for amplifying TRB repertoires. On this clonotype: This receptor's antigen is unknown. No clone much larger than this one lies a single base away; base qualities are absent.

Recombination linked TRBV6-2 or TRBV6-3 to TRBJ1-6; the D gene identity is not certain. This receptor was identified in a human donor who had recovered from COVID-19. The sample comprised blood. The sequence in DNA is TGTGCCAGCAACGACCAAACGCGATCACCCCTCCACTTT. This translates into CASNDQTRSPLHF.